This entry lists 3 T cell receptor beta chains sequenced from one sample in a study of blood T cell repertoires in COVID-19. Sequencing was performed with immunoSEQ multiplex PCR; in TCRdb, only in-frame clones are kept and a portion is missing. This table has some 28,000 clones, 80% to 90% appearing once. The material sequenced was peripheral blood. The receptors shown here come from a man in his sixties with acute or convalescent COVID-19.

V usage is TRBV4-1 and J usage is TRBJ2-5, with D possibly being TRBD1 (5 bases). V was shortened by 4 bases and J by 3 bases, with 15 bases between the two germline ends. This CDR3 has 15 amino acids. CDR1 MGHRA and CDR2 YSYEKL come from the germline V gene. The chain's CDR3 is CASSPLGSGKETQYF. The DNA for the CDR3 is TGCGCCAGCAGCCCCCTTGGGTCAGGGAAAGAGACCCAGTACTTC.

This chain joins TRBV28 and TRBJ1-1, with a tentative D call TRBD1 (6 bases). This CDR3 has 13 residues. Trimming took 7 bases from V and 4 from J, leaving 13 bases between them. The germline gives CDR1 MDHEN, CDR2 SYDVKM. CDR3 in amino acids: CASNNRVGTEAFF. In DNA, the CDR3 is TGTGCCAGCAACAACAGGGTGGGCACTGAAGCTTTCTTT.

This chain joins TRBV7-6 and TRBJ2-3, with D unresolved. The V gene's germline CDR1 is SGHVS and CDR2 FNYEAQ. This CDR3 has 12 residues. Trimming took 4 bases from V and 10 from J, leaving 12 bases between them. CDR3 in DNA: TGTGCCAGCAGCTCCGTAGTCGGTGCGCAGTATTTT. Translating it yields CASSSVVGAQYF.